This T cell receptor beta chain appears in the sequencing data of a study of blood T cell repertoires in COVID-19. Turning to the study itself: Nucleic acid was either cDNA or gDNA, and it came from T cells, B-cell-depleted T cells, or PBMCs.

Source study methods: Estimated nucleated cell counts came from reference gene primer amplification. Measured with immunoSEQ multiplex PCR; TCRdb has only the in-frame clones, and not every one. The V and J calls and clone size are taken from that table; D and trimming were inferred from the DNA. The sample lists 100,000 to 150,000 clones, approximately 88% occurring once. This CDR3 is built from 15 residues. Looked up from germline, CDR1 is KGHSH and CDR2 is LQKENI. The V and J ends lost 2 bases and 4 bases, in that order; junction bases with no gene match: 5. This TCR came from a man aged 45-65 years with acute or convalescent COVID-19. The chain employs TRBV18 and TRBJ2-3; 8 bases are shared with TRBD1. Material for sequencing was peripheral blood. CDR3 in amino acids: CASSPVTGAPDTQYF. CDR3 sequence (DNA): TGTGCCAGCTCACCAGTGACAGGGGCCCCAGATACGCAGTATTTT. The full variable domain, completed using reference TRBV18 and TRBJ2-3, is NAGVMQNPRHLVRRRGQEARLRCSPMKGHSHVYWYRQLPEEGLKFMVYLQKENIIDESGMPKERFSAEFPKEGPSILRIQQVVRGDSAAYFCASSPVTGAPDTQYFGPGTRLTVL.